The 18 T cell receptor beta chains in this list originate from one sample, sequenced in a study of early T cells in non-severe SARS-CoV-2 infection. Each CDR3 protein gets one entry after TCRdb re-called the 5' RACE reads with MiXCR. Seen here are over 85,000 distinct CDR3 sequences, over 9.5% observed once, and the top ten hold about 3.8%. The sequencing here drew on whole blood, taken at baseline. The receptors were gathered from an adult who was a healthcare worker with PCR-confirmed SARS-CoV-2 infection or an uninfected control (not recorded which).

This clonotype showed up many times. The chain links TRBV30 to TRBJ1-1; D gene unclear. CDR1 and CDR2 from the germline V gene are GTSNPN and SVGIG (reference sequence). V gave up 7 bases and J gave up 13 bases, with 10 bases separating them. This CDR3 has 8 residues. CDR3 sequence (DNA): TGTGCCTCAACGAACGATTTCTTT. Protein product: CASTNDFF. Full variable domain (outside the CDR3, taken from reference TRBV30 and TRBJ1-1): SQTIHQWPATLVQPVGSPLSLECTVEGTSNPNLYWYRQAAGRGLQLLFYSVGIGQISSEVPQNLSASRPQDRQFILSSKKLLLSDSGFYLCASTNDFFGQGTRLTVV.

Regarding this clonotype: A read error may account for a junction end that differs from germline. The gene calls are TRBV18 and TRBJ2-3; D not certain. CDR1 and CDR2 from the germline V gene are KGHSH and LQKENI. This CDR3 region has 13 residues. The DNA for the CDR3 is TGCGCCAGCTCACCCCTGATTACAGATACGCAGTATTTT. Translated: CASSPLITDTQYF.

On this clonotype itself: A much larger clone sits a single nucleotide away, making a read error possible. This chain uses TRBV6-1 with TRBJ2-3; no clear D gene. The germline gives CDR1 MNHNS, CDR2 SASEGT. Trimming shortened V by 2 bases and J by 5 bases, and 2 bases separated the two germline ends. This CDR3 is 11 amino acids long. The CDR3 here is CASSELDTQYF. In DNA, the CDR3 is TGTGCCAGCAGTGAACTAGATACGCAGTATTTT.

This chain connects TRBV5-6 to TRBJ2-1; 10 bases line up with TRBD2. Germline CDR1 and CDR2: SGHDT and YYEEEE. V dropped 3 bases and J dropped 5; count of bases not matched to a gene: 8. This CDR3 comprises 16 residues. Written as DNA, the CDR3 is TGTGCCAGCAGCTACGCCGGGACTAGCGTCAACAATGAGCAGTTCTTC. Its translation: CASSYAGTSVNNEQFF.

This chain joins TRBV6-2 or TRBV6-3 and TRBJ1-5; D uncertain. Germline loops: CDR1 MNHEY, CDR2 SVGEGT. There are 14 residues in the CDR3. Trimming removed 6 bases from V and 1 base from J, with 10 bases in between. This chain's CDR3 is CASSQQVSNQPQHF. CDR3 sequence (DNA): TGTGCCAGCAGCCAGCAGGTGAGCAATCAGCCCCAGCATTTT.

The rearrangement joins TRBV5-1 to TRBJ1-1; tentatively, D is TRBD1 (5 bases). The CDR3 runs 15 residues. Trimming stripped 3 bases from V and 1 base from J, with 13 bases between. In germline, CDR1 is SGHRS, CDR2 YFSETQ. CDR3 nucleotides: TGCGCCAGCAGCTACGGGTTAGGGGAGAACACTGAAGCTTTCTTT. Protein product: CASSYGLGENTEAFF.

The table lists this clonotype with a few counts. Its ends do not fully match the called genes, so a read error is possible. This sequence joins TRBV12-3 or TRBV12-4 and TRBJ2-7; D gene unclear. This CDR3 is 12 amino acids long. Here the CDR3 reads CASSSPEWAVNF. CDR3 sequence (DNA): TGTGCCAGCAGTTCTCCAGAGTGGGCAGTTAACTTC.

This clonotype was seen more than once but under ten times. V usage is TRBV5-1 and J usage is TRBJ2-3; D may match TRBD1 or TRBD2 (5 bases each). Looked up from germline, CDR1 is SGHRS and CDR2 is YFSETQ. Trimming took 3 bases from V and 2 from J, leaving 22 bases between them. This CDR3 has 18 amino acids. This chain's CDR3 is CASSSPERLRGPTDTQYF. DNA for the CDR3: TGCGCCAGCAGCTCCCCCGAGAGGCTAAGGGGACCCACAGATACGCAGTATTTT.

In this sample, this clonotype turned up a few times. The chain recombines TRBV18 with TRBJ1-6; D call uncertain. Germline V gives CDR1 KGHSH, CDR2 LQKENI. V lost 1 base, J lost 7 bases, and 23 bases lay in between. This CDR3 is 19 amino acids long. The CDR3 sequence: CASSPRYPGGQRYNSPLHF. CDR3 nucleotides: TGTGCCAGCTCACCACGTTACCCCGGCGGCCAGAGGTACAATTCACCCCTCCACTTT.

This clonotype was seen a few times. The rearrangement uses TRBV12-3 or TRBV12-4 and TRBJ2-7; D possibly uses TRBD1 or TRBD2 (5 bases each). V was clipped by 3 bases and J by 3 bases, with 9 bases between them. The CDR3 consists of 13 residues. The chain's CDR3 is CASSLGRDYEQYF. The CDR3 DNA follows: TGTGCCAGCAGTTTGGGACGGGACTACGAGCAGTACTTC.

This clonotype was observed a handful of times. The J gene is TRBJ1-5, the V gene TRBV12-3 or TRBV12-4; unclear D gene. The CDR3 spans 15 residues. V shed 5 bases and J shed 6 bases, with 17 bases lying between them. CDR3 region: CASSPYPPRGQPQHF. DNA for the CDR3: TGTGCCAGCAGTCCCTACCCCCCTCGGGGTCAGCCCCAGCATTTT.

The rearrangement joins TRBV24-1 to TRBJ2-3; the D is unclear. V was shortened by 6 bases and J by 0 bases, with 9 bases between the two germline ends. The V gene's germline CDR1 is KGHDR and CDR2 SFDVKD. The CDR3 length is 14 residues. The CDR3 sequence is CATSLTSSTDTQYF. In DNA form, the CDR3 reads TGTGCCACCAGTCTAACGTCTAGCACAGATACGCAGTATTTT.

This clonotype was counted between two and nine times. V usage is TRBV28 and J usage is TRBJ2-5; D possibly corresponds to TRBD1 (6 bases). With 6 bases removed from V and 4 bases from J, the gap between germline ends came to 12 bases. The CDR3 loop spans 13 amino acids. Germline-derived CDR1 and CDR2 are MDHEN and SYDVKM. As DNA, the CDR3 is TGTGCCAGCAGACCTGGGGGCGGAGAGACCCAGTACTTC. Translated: CASRPGGGETQYF.

In this sample, this clonotype turned up many times. This rearrangement joins TRBV7-3 to TRBJ2-5; D could derive from TRBD1 or TRBD2 (6 bases each). The CDR3 is 15 amino acids. V lost 5 bases, J lost 1 base, and 14 bases lay in between. Germline-derived CDR1 and CDR2 are SGHTA and FQGTGA. Here the CDR3 DNA reads TGTGCCAGCAGCCCTTCGGGGGCCATCCAAGAGACCCAGTACTTC. Amino acid sequence: CASSPSGAIQETQYF. The whole variable domain, filled in from reference TRBV7-3 and TRBJ2-5, reads GAGVSQTPSNKVTEKGKYVELRCDPISGHTALYWYRQSLGQGPEFLIYFQGTGAADDSGLPNDRFFAVRPEGSVSTLKIQRTERGDSAVYLCASSPSGAIQETQYFGPGTRLLVL.

The chain combines TRBV6-7 with TRBJ2-7; D is possibly TRBD2 (5 bases). TRBV6-7 is known as an ORF, though its function is uncertain. Deletions cut 11 bases from V and 7 bases from J, with 9 bases between. CDR3 length: 9 residues. Written as DNA, the CDR3 is TGTGCCCCACTAGGGGAGCAGTACTTC. This sequence encodes CAPLGEQYF.

The chain joins TRBV6-5 to TRBJ1-1; D is undetermined. CDR1 MNHEY and CDR2 SVGAGI come from the germline V gene. Trimming left V 11 bases short and J 3 bases short, with 16 bases between. This CDR3 is built from 13 residues. The CDR3 region is CASQVTADTEAFF. For the CDR3, the DNA is TGTGCCTCCCAGGTTACCGCGGACACTGAAGCTTTCTTT.

Remarks on this clonotype: A read error may explain this, as a much larger clone is one base away. The chain combines TRBV6-1 with TRBJ1-5, with D maybe TRBD1 (5 bases). Germline CDR1 and CDR2: MNHNS and SASEGT. The CDR3 covers 15 residues. CDR3 in DNA: TGTGTCAGCAGTGAAGTTTCCAGGGATAATCAGCCCCAGCATTTT. It is translated as CVSSEVSRDNQPQHF.

This clonotype was counted a few times. V is TRBV28 and J is TRBJ1-5; D is possibly TRBD1 (6 bases). The CDR3 sequence is 11 residues long. Deletions cut 5 bases from V and 8 bases from J, with 7 bases between. CDR1 and CDR2 from the germline V gene are MDHEN and SYDVKM. The CDR3 sequence is CASSTGKPQHF. The CDR3 coding sequence is TGTGCCAGCAGTACAGGGAAGCCCCAGCATTTT. The full variable domain, in which reference TRBV28 and TRBJ1-5 provide the parts outside the CDR3, is DVKVTQSSRYLVKRTGEKVFLECVQDMDHENMFWYRQDPGLGLRLIYFSYDVKMKEKGDIPEGYSVSREKKERFSLILESASTNQTSMYLCASSTGKPQHFGDGTRLSIL.